Presented here are 21 T cell receptor beta chains from one specimen sequenced in a study of blood T cell repertoires in COVID-19. Data came from immunoSEQ multiplex PCR; TCRdb stores just in-frame clones and leaves some out. The table has a few hundred thousand clones, around 87% seen once; the top ten hold 10%. Sequences were obtained from peripheral blood. All receptors derive from a woman aged 25 to 39 with COVID-19, enrolled during active disease.

The chain employs TRBV5-1 and TRBJ2-4, with 10 bases identical to TRBD2. CDR3 length: 18 residues. The J segment lost 5 bases and the V segment lost 7 bases, leaving 18 bases of the junction unmatched. Germline loops: CDR1 SGHRS, CDR2 YFSETQ. The CDR3 protein is CASPYLGSGRPVENIQYF. The CDR3 bases are TGCGCCAGCCCCTACCTAGGTAGCGGGAGGCCCGTGGAAAACATTCAGTACTTC. Using reference TRBV5-1 and TRBJ2-4 for the parts outside the CDR3, the full variable domain is KAGVTQTPRYLIKTRGQQVTLSCSPISGHRSVSWYQQTPGQGLQFLFEYFSETQRNKGNFPGRFSGRQFSNSRSEMNVSTLELGDSALYLCASPYLGSGRPVENIQYFGAGTRLSVL.

The chain has TRBV6-4 and TRBJ1-1; no reliable D call. Germline V gene lookup returns CDR1 MRHNA and CDR2 SNTAGT. V was shortened by 6 bases and J by 5 bases, with 13 bases between the two germline ends. This CDR3 contains 13 residues. CDR3 region: CASRPTGGTEAFF. CDR3 in DNA: TGTGCCAGCAGACCGACCGGAGGAACTGAAGCTTTCTTT.

The chain joins TRBV5-1 to TRBJ2-5; 8 bases fit TRBD1. J was trimmed by 4 bases and V by 3 bases; bases with no gene match: 14. Per the germline V gene, CDR1 is SGHRS and CDR2 is YFSETQ. This CDR3 spans 17 amino acids. CDR3 protein: CASSSNDRGTSGETQYF. In DNA, the CDR3 is TGCGCCAGCAGCTCCAACGACAGGGGAACCTCGGGAGAGACCCAGTACTTC.

This clone was detected a few times. The gene calls are TRBV6-4 and TRBJ1-5, with TRBD1 matching over 7 bases. Unmatched junction bases numbered 7, after V lost 11 bases and J lost 0 bases. CDR3 size: 14 residues. Germline V gene lookup returns CDR1 MRHNA and CDR2 SNTAGT. For the CDR3, the DNA is TGTGCCTCCCAGGGGGGTATTAGCAATCAGCCCCAGCATTTT. This codes for CASQGGISNQPQHF.

The chain has TRBV24-1 and TRBJ2-1, with a weak D call TRBD2 (5 bases). The V gene's germline CDR1 is KGHDR and CDR2 SFDVKD. The CDR3 runs to 15 residues. V lost 0 bases to trimming and J lost 9 bases, with 14 bases between them. CDR3 protein: CATSDLDEGAVEQFF. CDR3 nucleotide sequence: TGTGCCACCAGTGATTTGGATGAGGGAGCGGTTGAGCAGTTCTTC.

This chain links TRBV4-1 with TRBJ1-2, with TRBD1 matching over 11 bases. J lost 6 bases, V lost 3 bases, and 6 bases had no gene match. Germline values: CDR1 MGHRA, CDR2 YSYEKL. The CDR3 spans 15 residues. The CDR3 DNA reads as TGCGCCAGCAGCCAGATAGGACAGGGGGCGCATGGCTACACCTTC. Encoded protein: CASSQIGQGAHGYTF.

The V gene is TRBV10-2, the J gene TRBJ1-6; 12 bases match TRBD1. CDR1 is WSHSY, CDR2 SAAADI, per germline. Trimming at V came to 6 bases and at J to 8 bases, leaving 5 bases not matched to a gene. The CDR3 sequence is 15 residues long. The CDR3 nucleotides are TGCGCCAGCAGGGGGACAGGGGGCAGGGATTCACCCCTCCACTTT. This encodes CASRGTGGRDSPLHF.

The chain recombines TRBV2 with TRBJ2-7, with TRBD1 matching 12 bases. CDR3 length: 15 residues. With 6 bases clipped from V and 5 bases from J, the junction kept 8 bases outside the gene matches. Germline values: CDR1 SNHLY, CDR2 FYNNEI. The CDR3 nucleotides are TGTGCCAGCAGCCAGGGACAGGGGGCGACCCACGAGCAGTACTTC. This codes for CASSQGQGATHEQYF.

The chain combines TRBV27 with TRBJ2-3; weak D call: TRBD2 (5 bases). The germline CDR1 and CDR2 sequences are MNHEY and SMNVEV (reference sequence). The CDR3 is made up of 14 amino acids. Trimming left V 4 bases short and J 7 bases short, with 15 bases between. CDR3 nucleotide sequence: TGTGCCAGCAGTTCCTCGAGAGGGCCGTATACGCAGTATTTT. It yields the protein CASSSSRGPYTQYF.

This chain joins TRBV10-1 and TRBJ2-1; maybe TRBD2 (5 bases). Looked up from germline, CDR1 is WNHNN and CDR2 is SYGVQD (reference sequence). With 2 bases removed from V and 8 bases from J, the gap between germline ends came to 10 bases. CDR3 length: 13 amino acids. This chain's CDR3 is CASSERLADEQFF. The CDR3, as DNA: TGCGCCAGCAGTGAGAGGCTAGCCGATGAGCAGTTCTTC.

This chain connects TRBV11-3 to TRBJ2-5, with TRBD2 as a possible D gene (6 bases). The CDR3 extends over 13 amino acids. Looked up from germline, CDR1 is SGHNT and CDR2 is YENEEA. Trimming took 5 bases from V and 5 from J, leaving 12 bases between them. The CDR3 nucleotides read TGTGCCAGCAGCGGGACGGGAGAGGAGACCCAGTACTTC. This gives the protein CASSGTGEETQYF.

The rearrangement uses TRBV4-1 and TRBJ2-1; 8 bases agree with TRBD1. CDR3 length: 11 residues. V was clipped by 4 bases and J by 15 bases; unmatched bases: 5. Germline V gene lookup returns CDR1 MGHRA and CDR2 YSYEKL. Written as DNA, the CDR3 is TGCGCCAGCAGCCTGGACAGGGTCTGGTTCTTC. The encoded protein is CASSLDRVWFF.

The chain joins TRBV15 to TRBJ1-5; D not resolved. The V end was cut by 2 bases, the J end by 5 bases, with 10 bases between. The CDR3 sequence is 14 residues long. Germline V gene sequence: CDR1 LNHNV, CDR2 YYDKDF (reference sequence). The CDR3 loop is CATSRRGGDQPQHF. The CDR3 DNA sequence: TGTGCCACCAGCAGACGTGGCGGGGATCAGCCCCAGCATTTT.

This clone was detected once. The chain combines TRBV7-3 with TRBJ2-2; TRBD2 is a possible D gene (5 bases). Germline CDR1 and CDR2: SGHTA and FQGTGA. The V and J ends lost 8 bases and 8 bases respectively, with 15 bases between them. CDR3 length equals 13 residues. The CDR3 here is CASAPTDWGELFF. The CDR3 region has the DNA TGTGCCAGCGCCCCGACGGACTGGGGGGAGCTGTTTTTT.

This rearrangement joins TRBV19 to TRBJ2-1; possible D gene TRBD1, 6 bases. V lost 3 bases and J lost 15, with 18 bases in between. The germline CDR1 and CDR2 sequences are LNHDA and SQIVND (reference sequence). The CDR3 consists of 13 residues. The CDR3 region has the DNA TGTGCCAGTAGTATTAGGGGGAGCTCATTTGCGTTCTTC. Protein sequence: CASSIRGSSFAFF. Looking up the rest from reference TRBV19 and TRBJ2-1 gives the full variable domain: DGGITQSPKYLFRKEGQNVTLSCEQNLNHDAMYWYRQDPGQGLRLIYYSQIVNDFQKGDIAEGYSVSREKKESFPLTVTSAQKNPTAFYLCASSIRGSSFAFFGPGTRLTVL.

This clone was observed a handful of times. The chain links TRBV7-3 to TRBJ2-2; TRBD2 might be the D (6 bases). Germline assignment: CDR1 SGHTA and CDR2 FQGTGA. With 1 base removed from V and 5 bases from J, the gap between germline ends came to 17 bases. The CDR3 is made up of 17 amino acids. The CDR3: CASSLNPRLGGTGELFF. For the CDR3, the DNA is TGTGCCAGCAGCTTAAACCCCCGCTTAGGAGGGACCGGGGAGCTGTTTTTT.

The V and J genes are TRBV11-3 and TRBJ2-3; D is perhaps TRBD1 (6 bases). This CDR3 is 13 amino acids long. Germline-derived CDR1 and CDR2 are SGHNT and YENEEA. The V gene lost 4 bases and the J gene lost 4 bases, with 9 bases spanning the gap. The CDR3 nucleotides are TGTGCCAGCAGCTACCAGGGGCCAGATACGCAGTATTTT. This translates into CASSYQGPDTQYF.

The chain joins TRBV6-2 or TRBV6-3 to TRBJ2-1; 15 nucleotides match TRBD2. Trimming at V came to 4 bases and at J to 6 bases, leaving 4 bases not matched to a gene. The CDR3 runs to 16 residues. The germline V gene has CDR1 MNHEY and CDR2 SVGEGT. CDR3: CASSSRTSGRGNEQFF. The CDR3 DNA reads TGTGCCAGCAGTTCCCGGACTAGCGGGAGGGGCAATGAGCAGTTCTTC.

The CDR3 DNA is TGTGCCAGCTCACCACTAGCTGGATCTGAGCAGTTCTTC. Translation gives CASSPLAGSEQFF. This chain links TRBV18 with TRBJ2-1, with unresolved D. Trimming took off 1 base at V and 9 bases at J, with 10 bases between the two ends. In germline, CDR1 is KGHSH, CDR2 LQKENI. This CDR3 contains 13 residues.

Points on this clone: The sample carries other DNA sequences with the same CDR3. The chain couples TRBV2 to TRBJ1-1; unclear D gene. Germline lookup yields CDR1 SNHLY and CDR2 FYNNEI. The V and J ends lost 4 bases and 5 bases respectively, with 11 bases between them. This CDR3 comprises 13 residues. The CDR3 DNA reads as TGTGCCAGCAGTGCCACGGGAAGGACTGAAGCTTTCTTT. Translating it yields CASSATGRTEAFF.

The rearrangement links TRBV7-2 to TRBJ1-5, with a tentative D call TRBD1 (6 bases). Germline V CDR1 and CDR2: SGHTA, FQGNSA. The CDR3 is made up of 16 amino acids. Between the trimmed V and J ends, which lost 0 bases and 6 bases, there was a span of 15 bases. The CDR3 DNA reads as TGTGCCAGCAGCTTAGCTGGGGGGGGCTCGGCTCAGCCCCAGCATTTT. It is translated as CASSLAGGGSAQPQHF.